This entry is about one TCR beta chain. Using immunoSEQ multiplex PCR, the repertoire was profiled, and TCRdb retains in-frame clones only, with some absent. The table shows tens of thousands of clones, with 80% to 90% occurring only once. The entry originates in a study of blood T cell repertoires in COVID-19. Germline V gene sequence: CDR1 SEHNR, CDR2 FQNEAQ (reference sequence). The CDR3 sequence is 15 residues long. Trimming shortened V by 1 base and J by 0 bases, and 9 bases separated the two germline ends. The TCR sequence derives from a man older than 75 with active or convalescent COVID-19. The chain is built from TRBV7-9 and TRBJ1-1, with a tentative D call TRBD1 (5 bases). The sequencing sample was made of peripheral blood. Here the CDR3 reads CASSLGQLMNTEAFF. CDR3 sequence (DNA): TGTGCCAGCAGCTTAGGACAGCTCATGAACACTGAAGCTTTCTTT.